This TCR beta chain derives from a study of PD-1 blockade in classical Hodgkin lymphoma. At the level of the study: Intravenous nivolumab at 3 mg/kg was given to patients every 2 weeks. Study-level findings and limits: Healthy donors were reported to have higher baseline TCR diversity than newly diagnosed patients. A significant rise in TCR diversity by C4D1 was seen for CD4+ but not CD8+ cells.

Indicated time point: cycle 4 day 1 (C4D1), after less than 7 weeks of nivolumab. Each patient experienced a relapse that followed autologous stem cell transplantation, and brentuximab vedotin exposure varied. The study recorded best responses of complete response, partial response or progressive disease. Sequencing used immunoSEQ multiplex PCR; TCRdb keeps in-frame clones, though not all of them. The repertoire has about 24,000 clones, more than 70% of them found once; the top ten carry about a fifth. This clone was found a few times. What it binds is not known. This sample comprised peripheral blood mononuclear cells (PBMCs), obtained before the fourth cycle of nivolumab. The sequence was obtained from a human donor with classical Hodgkin lymphoma.

CDR3 sequence reads: CASSIGAGGVYEQYF. For the CDR3, the DNA is TGTGCCAGTAGTATAGGAGCGGGAGGGGTCTACGAGCAGTACTTC. The chain uses TRBV19 and TRBJ2-7, with 10 bases lining up with TRBD2. Germline lookup yields CDR1 LNHDA and CDR2 SQIVND (reference sequence). V lost 1 base to trimming and J lost 3 bases; unmatched junction nucleotides: 3. The CDR3 runs 15 residues.